The entry below gives a single T cell receptor (beta chain) sequence along with its context. The CDR3 extends over 16 amino acids. Germline-derived CDR1 and CDR2 are MDHEN and SYDVKM. Trimming removed 4 bases from V and 1 base from J, with 16 bases in between. The sample belongs to a study of blood T cells in healthy people across ages. Using a J-beta primer mix together with a sample-barcoded 5' primer, a second PCR was run for roughly 6 to 11 cycles. In TCRdb, the 5' RACE reads were re-called with MiXCR into one record per CDR3 protein. The table shows some 1.1 million distinct CDR3 sequences, with about two fifths occurring only once.

The chain joins TRBV28 to TRBJ2-5, with D possibly TRBD2 on 6 matching bases. This TCR was recovered from a man younger than 30 in good health. Specimen: blood. CDR3 bases: TGTGCCAGCAGTTATCAGCCAGGAGGGGTCCAAGAGACCCAGTACTTC. The encoded protein is CASSYQPGGVQETQYF.